This T cell receptor (beta chain) was captured by sequencing in a study of regulatory T cells in long-lasting Graves disease. TCR beta libraries were built with iRepertoire HTBI primers and Arm-PCR of CDR3 regions. TCRdb passed the multiplex PCR reads through MiXCR, listing each CDR3 protein once. This sample yields about 430,000 distinct CDR3 sequences, of which over 14% are seen a single time; over 7% belongs to the top ten. Trimming cost V 0 bases and J 11 bases, with 23 bases left between them. Per germline, CDR1 LGHDT and CDR2 YNNKEL (reference sequence). This CDR3 is 18 amino acids long. Time point meaning: newly diagnosed GD, antithyroid drugs for less than 3 months. The TCR library was prepared using RNA isolated from PBMCs. The table lists this clonotype with a few counts. These data also formed part of another study, on T cells in Graves' hyperthyroidism and ophthalmopathy.

This chain connects TRBV3-1 to TRBJ1-6; D gene unclear. The receptor was isolated from a woman aged 40 to 49 with Graves disease. The sequenced sample was peripheral blood mononuclear cells (PBMCs), obtained at new diagnosis, from a patient treated with antithyroid drugs. The CDR3 loop reads CASSQDLNHGGRIPPLHF. The CDR3 coding sequence is TGTGCCAGCAGCCAAGATCTAAATCACGGCGGCCGAATTCCACCCCTCCACTTT.